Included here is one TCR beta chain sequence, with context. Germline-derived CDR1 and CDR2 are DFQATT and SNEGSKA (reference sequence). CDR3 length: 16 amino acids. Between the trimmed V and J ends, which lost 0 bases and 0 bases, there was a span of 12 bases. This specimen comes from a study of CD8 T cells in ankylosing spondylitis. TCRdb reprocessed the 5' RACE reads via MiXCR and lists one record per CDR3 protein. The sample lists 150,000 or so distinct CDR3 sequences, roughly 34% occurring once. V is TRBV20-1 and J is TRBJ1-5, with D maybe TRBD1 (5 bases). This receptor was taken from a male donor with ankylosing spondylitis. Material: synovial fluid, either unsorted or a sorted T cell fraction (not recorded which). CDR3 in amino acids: CSARDLGDYSNQPQHF. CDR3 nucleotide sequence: TGCAGTGCTAGAGATCTGGGGGACTATAGCAATCAGCCCCAGCATTTT.